This record covers a single T cell receptor beta chain. The record originates from a study of blood T cell repertoires in COVID-19. Here immunoSEQ multiplex PCR was the method, and the copy in TCRdb shows in-frame clones only, minus some. The repertoire includes 150,000 or so clones, 80% to 85% of them detected once, and more than 5% sits in the top ten. The specimen was PBMCs or T cells enriched from blood (not recorded which). This TCR was sampled from a woman between 50 and 59 years old who had been exposed to COVID-19.

The CDR3 sequence: CASSPWTGENYGYTF. In nucleotides, the CDR3 is TGTGCCAGCAGCCCTTGGACAGGGGAGAACTATGGCTACACCTTC. The chain has TRBV9 and TRBJ1-2, with 9 bases fitting TRBD1. Germline V lookup: CDR1 SGDLS, CDR2 YYNGEE. The CDR3 is made up of 15 amino acids. V dropped 4 bases and J dropped 2; count of bases not matched to a gene: 6.